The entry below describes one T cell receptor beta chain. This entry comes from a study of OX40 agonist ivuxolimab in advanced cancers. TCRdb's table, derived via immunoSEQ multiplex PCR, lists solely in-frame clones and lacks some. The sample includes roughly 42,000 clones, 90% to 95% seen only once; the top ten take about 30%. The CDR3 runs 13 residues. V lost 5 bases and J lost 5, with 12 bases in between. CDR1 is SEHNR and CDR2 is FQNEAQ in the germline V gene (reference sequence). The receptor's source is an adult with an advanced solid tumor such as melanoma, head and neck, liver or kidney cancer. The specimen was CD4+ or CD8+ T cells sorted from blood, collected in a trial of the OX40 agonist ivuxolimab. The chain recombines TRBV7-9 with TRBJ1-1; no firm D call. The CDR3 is CASSPTSSTEAFF. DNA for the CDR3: TGTGCCAGCAGCCCCACTTCAAGTACTGAAGCTTTCTTT. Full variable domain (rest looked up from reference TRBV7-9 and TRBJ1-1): DTGVSQNPRHKITKRGQNVTFRCDPISEHNRLYWYRQTLGQGPEFLTYFQNEAQLEKSRLLSDRFSAERPKGSFSTLEIQRTEQGDSAMYLCASSPTSSTEAFFGQGTRLTVV.